What follows are 29 T cell receptor beta chains derived from one specimen sequenced in a study of T-cell reconstitution after alpha-beta-depleted transplantation in children. The TCRbeta library incorporated unique molecular identifiers. TCRdb processed the PCR reads anew with MiXCR; each CDR3 protein has one entry. The sample has 350,000 to 500,000 distinct CDR3 sequences, roughly 44% seen once. Sequences were derived from PBMCs, sampled before TCRalphabeta/CD19-depleted stem cell transplant. The receptors come from a girl aged 2-9 years with aplastic anemia, due to receive a stem cell transplant.

Here the CDR3 reads CASSLARTGDGYTF. For the CDR3, the DNA is TGCGCCAGCAGCTTGGCCCGGACAGGGGATGGCTACACCTTC. V is TRBV5-1 and J is TRBJ1-2; 9 bases agree with TRBD1. J lost 6 bases, V lost 0 bases, and 3 bases had no gene match. The germline CDR1 and CDR2 sequences are SGHRS and YFSETQ. This CDR3 has 14 amino acids.

The V and J genes are TRBV12-3 or TRBV12-4 and TRBJ1-5; D may be TRBD1 (5 bases). V shed 5 bases and J shed 0 bases, with 11 bases lying between them. CDR3 length: 15 residues. The CDR3, as DNA: TGTGCCAGCAGTCCCAGACAGAGTAGCAATCAGCCCCAGCATTTT. Amino acid sequence: CASSPRQSSNQPQHF.

The chain recombines TRBV5-6 with TRBJ2-6, with D tentatively TRBD2 (5 bases). The CDR3 is 19 amino acids. Germline-derived CDR1 and CDR2 are SGHDT and YYEEEE. Between the trimmed V and J ends, which lost 3 bases and 1 base, there was a span of 20 bases. Here the CDR3 reads CASSSVEGFTTSGANVLTF. The CDR3 nucleotides are TGTGCCAGCAGCTCGGTCGAGGGTTTCACTACGTCTGGGGCCAACGTCCTGACTTTC.

V is TRBV7-2 and J is TRBJ2-1; TRBD2 matches 11 bases. Unmatched junction bases numbered 6, after V lost 7 bases and J lost 4 bases. The CDR3 totals 15 residues. Germline CDR1 and CDR2: SGHTA and FQGNSA. CDR3 in amino acids: CASNSGLAVYNEQFF. The CDR3 DNA is TGTGCCAGCAACTCGGGACTAGCGGTGTACAATGAGCAGTTCTTC.

The rearrangement uses TRBV7-8 and TRBJ1-3, with a tentative D call TRBD1 (6 bases). The CDR3 sequence is 15 residues long. Germline lookup yields CDR1 SGHVS and CDR2 FQNEAQ. Between the trimmed V and J ends, which lost 5 bases and 2 bases, there was a span of 13 bases. CDR3 DNA: TGTGCCAGCAGCCCCCCAGGGGCCCCTGGAAACACCATATATTTT. Amino acid sequence: CASSPPGAPGNTIYF.

This clonotype was observed many times. The gene calls are TRBV6-2 or TRBV6-3 and TRBJ2-3; D might be TRBD2 (6 bases). This CDR3 is 16 amino acids long. CDR1 and CDR2 (germline): MNHEY, SVGEGT. V was cut by 2 bases and J by 0 bases, with 12 bases left in between. CDR3 residues: CASSYGIAVSTDTQYF. The CDR3 DNA sequence: TGTGCCAGCAGTTACGGGATAGCGGTTAGCACAGATACGCAGTATTTT.

This clonotype has a count of ten or more. V is TRBV28 and J is TRBJ2-7; 9 bases are shared with TRBD2. Germline V lookup: CDR1 MDHEN, CDR2 SYDVKM. The CDR3 has 15 amino acids. After removal of 5 bases from V and 4 bases from J, the junction contained 9 bases not matched to a gene. In DNA form, the CDR3 reads TGTGCCAGCAGTCAACTGCGGGGGGGGAAATACGAGCAGTACTTC. Translation gives CASSQLRGGKYEQYF.

The gene calls are TRBV6-1 and TRBJ2-1, with 10 positions matching TRBD1. Per germline, CDR1 MNHNS and CDR2 SASEGT. The CDR3 is 17 residues long. V lost 5 bases, J lost 5 bases, and 12 bases stayed unmatched. CDR3 sequence reads: CASSQYPRDRGDNEQFF. The CDR3 DNA is TGTGCCAGCAGTCAGTATCCTCGGGACAGGGGTGACAATGAGCAGTTCTTC.

This clonotype appeared a few times. The J gene is TRBJ2-7, the V gene TRBV6-5; 16 nucleotides agree with TRBD2. The CDR3 sequence is 18 residues long. The germline V gene encodes CDR1 MNHEY and CDR2 SVGAGI. The junction had 8 bases not matched to a gene; V was cut back by 2 bases and J by 4 bases. The chain's CDR3 is CASSYPGLAGGPGYEQYF. CDR3 DNA sequence: TGTGCCAGCAGTTACCCGGGACTAGCGGGAGGGCCGGGGTACGAGCAGTACTTC.

This chain uses TRBV4-1 with TRBJ2-3; no clear D. The CDR3 sequence is 15 residues long. V dropped 2 bases and J dropped 0 bases, with 9 bases sitting between them. Germline loops: CDR1 MGHRA, CDR2 YSYEKL. CDR3 bases: TGCGCCAGCAGCCAAATACCCCCTAGCACAGATACGCAGTATTTT. It yields the protein CASSQIPPSTDTQYF.

This clonotype appeared a few times. The V gene is TRBV6-1, the J gene TRBJ2-5; 7 bases align to TRBD2. J was trimmed by 7 bases and V by 6 bases; bases with no gene match: 17. This CDR3 spans 16 amino acids. CDR1 and CDR2 from the germline V gene are MNHNS and SASEGT. The CDR3 region is CASRSSSGNPLGTQYF. CDR3 DNA sequence: TGTGCCAGCAGAAGTTCCAGCGGGAACCCTCTCGGGACCCAGTACTTC.

This clonotype was picked up many times. The J gene is TRBJ1-1, the V gene TRBV25-1; 7 nucleotides align to TRBD1. Trimming took 5 bases from V and 7 from J; bases not matched to a gene: 4. The CDR3 has 12 residues. Germline loops: CDR1 MGHDK, CDR2 SYGVNS. The CDR3 DNA reads as TGTGCCAGCAGTTCTCAGGGGGGTGAAGCTTTCTTT. Protein: CASSSQGGEAFF. The whole variable domain, remainder taken from reference TRBV25-1 and TRBJ1-1, is EADIYQTPRYLVIGTGKKITLECSQTMGHDKMYWYQQDPGMELHLIHYSYGVNSTEKGDLSSESTVSRIRTEHFPLTLESARPSHTSQYLCASSSQGGEAFFGQGTRLTVV.

This clonotype has just one count. An end of the junction differs from the germline gene, which may be a read error. The chain employs TRBV12-3 or TRBV12-4 and TRBJ1-2; 7 bases align to TRBD1. This CDR3 comprises 16 residues. CDR3 coding DNA: TGTGCCAGCAGTCCCCTACTAATGGACAGGTCTAGCGGCTACCCCTTC. Its translation is CASSPLLMDRSSGYPF.

This clonotype turned up a few times. This chain uses TRBV9 with TRBJ2-1, with 10 bases fitting TRBD2. The CDR3 runs to 17 residues. After removal of 0 bases from V and 1 base from J, the junction contained 4 bases not matched to a gene. Germline values: CDR1 SGDLS, CDR2 YYNGEE. For the CDR3, the DNA is TGTGCCAGCAGCGTAGAGGCTAGCGGGAGATCCTACAATGAGCAGTTCTTC. This gives the protein CASSVEASGRSYNEQFF.

The chain uses TRBV7-6 and TRBJ2-3; 8 bases line up with TRBD1. This CDR3 comprises 16 residues. The ends lost 5 bases at V and 2 bases at J; junction bases unmatched: 9. Per the germline V gene, CDR1 is SGHVS and CDR2 is FNYEAQ. The CDR3 is CASSEYQGASTDTQYF. The CDR3 DNA reads as TGTGCCAGCAGCGAGTACCAGGGGGCGTCCACAGATACGCAGTATTTT.

This clonotype has only a few counts. The V call is TRBV7-8, the J call TRBJ2-7; 9 bases match TRBD1. With 8 bases clipped from V and 2 bases from J, the junction kept 4 bases outside the gene matches. There are 13 residues in the CDR3. Germline CDR1 SGHVS, CDR2 FQNEAQ. The CDR3 loop reads CASGRTGAYEQYF. CDR3 coding DNA: TGTGCCAGCGGGAGGACAGGGGCCTACGAGCAGTACTTC.

V usage is TRBV20-1 and J usage is TRBJ2-1, with D maybe TRBD2 (5 bases). CDR3 length equals 13 residues. Germline V gene sequence: CDR1 DFQATT, CDR2 SNEGSKA (reference sequence). Trimming left V 4 bases short and J 7 bases short, with 14 bases between. In DNA form, the CDR3 reads TGCAGTGCTAAACCTGGACGGGGAAATGAGCAGTTCTTC. Its translation is CSAKPGRGNEQFF.

V usage is TRBV7-6 and J usage is TRBJ2-2, with 9 bases lining up with TRBD2. CDR1 and CDR2 (germline): SGHVS, FNYEAQ. The CDR3 spans 12 residues. The trim removed 7 bases at V and 9 bases at J, leaving 3 bases unmatched. The DNA of the CDR3 is TGTGCCAGCACTAGCGGGGCGAGGGAGCTGTTTTTT. The encoded protein is CASTSGARELFF.

The chain joins TRBV28 to TRBJ1-5, with a tentative D call TRBD1 (5 bases). Trimming took 6 bases from V and 6 from J, leaving 21 bases between them. CDR3 length: 16 amino acids. The V gene's germline CDR1 is MDHEN and CDR2 SYDVKM. The CDR3 region has the DNA TGTGCCAGCAGCCTTCTCCTTGGCGGACAAGGTCAGCCCCAGCATTTT. This gives the protein CASSLLLGGQGQPQHF.

This clonotype was seen many times. The genes are TRBV7-9 and TRBJ2-1; possibly TRBD2 for D (5 bases). V lost 5 bases and J 8 bases, leaving 13 bases between the germline ends. Germline CDR1 SEHNR, CDR2 FQNEAQ (reference sequence). The CDR3 loop spans 13 amino acids. Written as DNA, the CDR3 is TGTGCCAGCAGCCCCCCGGGGAGAGATGAGCAGTTCTTC. Translation gives CASSPPGRDEQFF.

This clonotype was picked up many times. The CDR3 region has the DNA TGTGCCAGCAGTGAATGGGGGCTAGCGGGAGGGCGAAGGGGCACAGATACGCAGTATTTT. Translating gives CASSEWGLAGGRRGTDTQYF. The gene calls are TRBV25-1 and TRBJ2-3; 12 bases map to TRBD2. V trimming: 1 base; J trimming: 1 base; junction bases outside the gene matches: 12. Looked up from germline, CDR1 is MGHDK and CDR2 is SYGVNS. The CDR3 sequence is 20 residues long.

V is TRBV10-2 and J is TRBJ1-3; the D gene is possibly TRBD1 (6 bases). The CDR3 loop spans 14 amino acids. The V end was cut by 3 bases, the J end by 5 bases, with 11 bases between. CDR1 is WSHSY and CDR2 is SAAADI in the germline V gene. The DNA of the CDR3 is TGCGCCAGCAGTGACAGGGGACGCAGAAACACCATATATTTT. Translating it yields CASSDRGRRNTIYF.

The gene calls are TRBV5-1 and TRBJ1-1, with 8 nucleotides matching TRBD1. The CDR3 loop spans 16 amino acids. The germline CDR1 and CDR2 sequences are SGHRS and YFSETQ. V gave up 4 bases and J gave up 3 bases; unmatched junction bases: 11. The CDR3 sequence: CASSASQGAPYTEAFF. DNA for the CDR3: TGCGCCAGCAGCGCCAGCCAGGGGGCGCCGTACACTGAAGCTTTCTTT.

This clonotype was seen more than once but under ten times. J is TRBJ2-1 and V is TRBV7-9; D call uncertain. CDR3 length: 12 residues. CDR1 and CDR2 from the germline V gene are SEHNR and FQNEAQ (reference sequence). Trimming shortened V by 2 bases and J by 13 bases, and 12 bases separated the two germline ends. The CDR3 DNA is TGTGCCAGCAGCTTATCTGGCAGGAGTCAGTTCTTC. Protein: CASSLSGRSQFF.

The chain employs TRBV29-1 and TRBJ2-3; D not certain. In germline, CDR1 is SQVTM, CDR2 ANQGSEA. Trimming took 4 bases from V and 2 from J, leaving 4 bases between them. There are 11 residues in the CDR3. For the CDR3, the DNA is TGCAGCGTTGCCCTCACAGATACGCAGTATTTT. Encoded protein: CSVALTDTQYF.

V and J are TRBV18 and TRBJ2-7; 10 bases agree with TRBD2. The CDR3 contains 15 residues. V lost 0 bases, J lost 7 bases, and 6 bases stayed unmatched. The germline CDR1 and CDR2 sequences are KGHSH and LQKENI. CDR3 bases: TGTGCCAGCTCACCACCCCTAGCGGGAGCGGAAGAGCAGTACTTC. Encoded protein: CASSPPLAGAEEQYF.

This clonotype was detected once. This chain connects TRBV5-6 to TRBJ2-5; no clear D. Per the germline V gene, CDR1 is SGHDT and CDR2 is YYEEEE. This CDR3 is 13 amino acids long. Trimming cost V 0 bases and J 5 bases, with 8 bases left between them. The CDR3 nucleotides read TGTGCCAGCAGCTTGGTTGGGGATGAGACCCAGTACTTC. This gives the protein CASSLVGDETQYF. Looking up the rest from reference TRBV5-6 and TRBJ2-5 gives the full variable domain: DAGVTQSPTHLIKTRGQQVTLRCSPKSGHDTVSWYQQALGQGPQFIFQYYEEEERQRGNFPDRFSGHQFPNYSSELNVNALLLGDSALYLCASSLVGDETQYFGPGTRLLVL.

This rearrangement joins TRBV25-1 to TRBJ2-2; perhaps TRBD1 as D (5 bases). The ends were cut back, 5 bases at V and 6 bases at J, with 13 bases in the middle. Germline CDR1 and CDR2: MGHDK and SYGVNS. This CDR3 region has 14 residues. The CDR3 DNA reads as TGTGCCAGCAGTCATGTGGGGCCCCCCGGGGAGCTGTTTTTT. It encodes CASSHVGPPGELFF.

This clonotype was seen ten or more times. V gene TRBV7-2 combines with J gene TRBJ1-1, with TRBD1 matching over 8 bases. Germline CDR1 and CDR2: SGHTA and FQGNSA. This CDR3 contains 16 residues. V trimming: 1 base; J trimming: 10 bases; junction bases outside the gene matches: 14. CDR3 sequence reads: CASSLGEDSGTGRAFF. DNA for the CDR3: TGTGCCAGCAGCTTAGGAGAGGATTCCGGGACAGGTAGAGCTTTCTTT. The full variable domain, rest sourced from reference TRBV7-2 and TRBJ1-1, is GAGVSQSPSNKVTEKGKDVELRCDPISGHTALYWYRQSLGQGLEFLIYFQGNSAPDKSGLPSDRFSAERTGGSVSTLTIQRTQQEDSAVYLCASSLGEDSGTGRAFFGQGTRLTVV.